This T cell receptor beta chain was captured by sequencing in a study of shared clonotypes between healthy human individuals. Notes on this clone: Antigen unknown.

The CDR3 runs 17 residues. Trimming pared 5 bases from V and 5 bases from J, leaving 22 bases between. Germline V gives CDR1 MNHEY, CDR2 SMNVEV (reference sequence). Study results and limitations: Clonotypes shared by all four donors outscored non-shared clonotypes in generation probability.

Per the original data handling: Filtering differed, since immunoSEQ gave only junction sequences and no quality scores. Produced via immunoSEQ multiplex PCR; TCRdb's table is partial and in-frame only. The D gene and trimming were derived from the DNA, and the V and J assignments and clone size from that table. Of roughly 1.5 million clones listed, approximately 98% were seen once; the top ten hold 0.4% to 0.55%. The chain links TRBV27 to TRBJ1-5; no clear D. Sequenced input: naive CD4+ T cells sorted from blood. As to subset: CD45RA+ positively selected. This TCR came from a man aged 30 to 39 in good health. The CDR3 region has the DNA TGTGCCAGCAGTAGAGGGTCTTTAATTTTGGGTGATCAGCCCCAGCATTTT. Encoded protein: CASSRGSLILGDQPQHF.